The sequence of this T cell receptor (beta chain) was determined in a study of T cell responses to AZD1222 COVID-19 vaccine. The study, taken as a whole, reports: Targets within unmutated variant regions were reportedly found for nearly half of spike-specific TCRs. Donors, mostly white British, included more females; clonal diversity was possibly underestimated. Seropositive AZD1222 recipients at baseline numbered only 5 or 6.

Note on this clone: The antigen remains unidentified.

Produced via immunoSEQ multiplex PCR; TCRdb's table is partial and in-frame only. The sample holds 130,000 or so clones, under 95% seen once. The ends were cut back, 5 bases at V and 4 bases at J, with 11 bases in the middle. The germline V gene has CDR1 MRHNA and CDR2 SNTAGT. The CDR3 totals 13 residues. This TCR came from an adult in good health. Sequenced here: peripheral blood, sampled on day 0 of AZD1222 vaccination. The chain couples TRBV6-4 to TRBJ1-2, with D possibly TRBD1 on 6 matching bases. This chain's CDR3 is CASSPDRSYGYTF. The CDR3 coding sequence is TGTGCCAGCAGTCCGGACAGAAGCTATGGCTACACCTTC.